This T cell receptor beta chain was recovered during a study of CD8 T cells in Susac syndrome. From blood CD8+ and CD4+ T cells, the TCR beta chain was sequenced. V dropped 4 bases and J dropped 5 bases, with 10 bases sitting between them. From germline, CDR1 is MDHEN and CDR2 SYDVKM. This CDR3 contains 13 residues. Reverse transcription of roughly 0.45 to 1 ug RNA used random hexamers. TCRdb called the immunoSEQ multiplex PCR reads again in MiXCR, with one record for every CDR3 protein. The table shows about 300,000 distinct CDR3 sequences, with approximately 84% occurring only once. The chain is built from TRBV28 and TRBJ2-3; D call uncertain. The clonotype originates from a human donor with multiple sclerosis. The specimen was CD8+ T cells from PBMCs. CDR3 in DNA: TGTGCCAGCAGTTCCTTTCTCAGAGATACGCAGTATTTT. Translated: CASSSFLRDTQYF.